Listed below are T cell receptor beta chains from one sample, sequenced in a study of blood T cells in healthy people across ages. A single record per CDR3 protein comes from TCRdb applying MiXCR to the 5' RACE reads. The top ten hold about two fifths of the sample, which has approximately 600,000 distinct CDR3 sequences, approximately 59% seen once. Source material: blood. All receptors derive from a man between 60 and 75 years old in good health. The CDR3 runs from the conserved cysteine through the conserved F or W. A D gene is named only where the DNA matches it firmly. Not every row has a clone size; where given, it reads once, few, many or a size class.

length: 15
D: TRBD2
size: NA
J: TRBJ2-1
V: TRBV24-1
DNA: TGTGCCACCAGTGATAAAGCGGGGGGGCTCAGGGAGCAGTTCTTC
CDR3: CATSDKAGGLREQFF

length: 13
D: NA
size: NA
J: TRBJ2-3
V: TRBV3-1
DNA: TGTGCCAGCAGCGAGGACTCCACAGATACGCAGTATTTT
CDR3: CASSEDSTDTQYF

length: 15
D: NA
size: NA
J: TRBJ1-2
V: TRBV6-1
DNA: TGTGCCAGCAGTGAACGGGACGGGGGCCACTATGGCTACACCTTC
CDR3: CASSERDGGHYGYTF

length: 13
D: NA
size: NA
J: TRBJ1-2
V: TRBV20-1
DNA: TGCAGTGCCGGGGGCTCCACTAACTATGGCTACACCTTC
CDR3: CSAGGSTNYGYTF

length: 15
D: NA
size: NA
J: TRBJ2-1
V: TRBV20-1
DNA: TGCAGTGCTAGAGATTTAGGGACCGCAAACAATGAGCAGTTCTTC
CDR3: CSARDLGTANNEQFF

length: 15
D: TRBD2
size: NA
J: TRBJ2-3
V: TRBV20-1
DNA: TGCAGTGCTCCACTAGCGGGGGAACCCACAGATACGCAGTATTTT
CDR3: CSAPLAGEPTDTQYF

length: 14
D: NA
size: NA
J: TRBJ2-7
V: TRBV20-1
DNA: TGCAGTGCTATTACCCAGGCCGACTCCTACGAGCAGTACTTC
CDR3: CSAITQADSYEQYF

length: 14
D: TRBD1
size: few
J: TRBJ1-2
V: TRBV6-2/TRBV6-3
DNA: TGTGCCAGCAGTCCACAGGGGACTAACTATGGCTACACCTTC
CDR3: CASSPQGTNYGYTF

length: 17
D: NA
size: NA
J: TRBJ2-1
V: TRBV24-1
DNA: TGTGCCACCAGTGATTTTGAGGTACTCACCTTCGGCGATGAGCAGTTCTTC
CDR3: CATSDFEVLTFGDEQFF

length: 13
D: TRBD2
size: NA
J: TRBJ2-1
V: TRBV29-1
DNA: TGCAGCCTCGGGACTAGCGTTTTCAATGAGCAGTTCTTC
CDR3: CSLGTSVFNEQFF

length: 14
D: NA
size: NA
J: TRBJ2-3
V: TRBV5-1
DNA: TGCGCCAGCAGCTTGCGGCAGATCACAGATACGCAGTATTTT
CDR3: CASSLRQITDTQYF

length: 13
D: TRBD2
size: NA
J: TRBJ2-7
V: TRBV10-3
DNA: TGTGCCATCAGTGATCGGGGGGCCTACGAGCAGTACTTC
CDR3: CAISDRGAYEQYF

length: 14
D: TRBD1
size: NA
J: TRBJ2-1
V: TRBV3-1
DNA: TGTGCCAGCAGAAAACAGGGGGCGTACAATGAGCAGTTCTTC
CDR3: CASRKQGAYNEQFF

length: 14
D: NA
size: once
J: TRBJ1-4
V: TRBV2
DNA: TGTGCCAGCAGTGTGGGGAACCGTTGGGAAAAACTGTTTTTT
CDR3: CASSVGNRWEKLFF

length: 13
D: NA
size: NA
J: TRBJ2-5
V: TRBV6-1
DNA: TGTGCCAACCAGGGACAAACTCAAGAGACCCAGTACTTC
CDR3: CANQGQTQETQYF

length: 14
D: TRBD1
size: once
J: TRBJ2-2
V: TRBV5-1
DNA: TGCGCCAGCAGTTCCGGGACAGAGACCGGGGAGCTGTTTTTT
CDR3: CASSSGTETGELFF

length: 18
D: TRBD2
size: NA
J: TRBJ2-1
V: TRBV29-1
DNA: TGCAGCGTTGTAGGGACTAGCGGGGGGCCGAACTCCTGCAATGAGCAGTTCTTC
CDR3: CSVVGTSGGPNSCNEQFF

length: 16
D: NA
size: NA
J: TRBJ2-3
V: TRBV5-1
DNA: TGCGCCAGCAGCCCCTCGGGAACGGGGACCCGTGATACGCAGTATTTT
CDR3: CASSPSGTGTRDTQYF

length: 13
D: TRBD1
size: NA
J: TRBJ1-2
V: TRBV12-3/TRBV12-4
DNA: TGTGCCAGCACCGCGGACAGGGTCTATGGCTACACCTTC
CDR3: CASTADRVYGYTF

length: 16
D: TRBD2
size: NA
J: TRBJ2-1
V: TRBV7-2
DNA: TGTGCCAGCAGCTTGGGTCCGGGACTAGCCTACAATGAGCAGTTCTTC
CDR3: CASSLGPGLAYNEQFF

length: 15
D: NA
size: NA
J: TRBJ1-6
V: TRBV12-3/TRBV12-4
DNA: TGTGCCAGCAGTTTCGGTGCAGGGTTGAATTCACCCCTCCACTTT
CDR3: CASSFGAGLNSPLHF

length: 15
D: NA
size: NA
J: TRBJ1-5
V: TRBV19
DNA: TGTGCCAGTAGTATCATTGACTCCGGAGGTCAGCCCCAGCATTTT
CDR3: CASSIIDSGGQPQHF

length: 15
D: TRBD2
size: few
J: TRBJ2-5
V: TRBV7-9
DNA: TGTGCCAGCAGCTTGACGACCGGGGGGTGGGAGACCCAGTACTTC
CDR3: CASSLTTGGWETQYF

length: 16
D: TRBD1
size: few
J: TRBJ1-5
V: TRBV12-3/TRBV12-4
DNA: TGTGCCAGCAGTCCTCAGGGGGCGCGGGGCAATCAGCCCCAGCATTTT
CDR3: CASSPQGARGNQPQHF

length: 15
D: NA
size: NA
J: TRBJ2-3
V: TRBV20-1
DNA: TGCAGTGCCACACAGGCCCGAACCCCCACAGATACGCAGTATTTT
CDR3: CSATQARTPTDTQYF

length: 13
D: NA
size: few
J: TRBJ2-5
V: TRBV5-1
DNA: TGCGCCAGCAGCTTGGGTGCGGTAGAGACCCAGTACTTC
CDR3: CASSLGAVETQYF

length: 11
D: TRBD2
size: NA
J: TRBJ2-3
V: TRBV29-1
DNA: TGCAGCGGGTGGGAGGGAGATACGCAGTATTTT
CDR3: CSGWEGDTQYF

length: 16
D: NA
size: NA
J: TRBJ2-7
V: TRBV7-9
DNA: TGTGCCAGCAGCTTATACGGGACTGGGAGCTCCTACGAGCAGTACTTC
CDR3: CASSLYGTGSSYEQYF

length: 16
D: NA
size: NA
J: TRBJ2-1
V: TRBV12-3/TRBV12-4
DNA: TGTGCCAGCAGTCCGCGGACAATGAGCTCCTACAATGAGCAGTTCTTC
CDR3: CASSPRTMSSYNEQFF

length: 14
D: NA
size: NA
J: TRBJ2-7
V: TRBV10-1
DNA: TGCGCCAGGGCGGTGGGGTTGGGGGCCTACGAGCAGTACTTC
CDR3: CARAVGLGAYEQYF

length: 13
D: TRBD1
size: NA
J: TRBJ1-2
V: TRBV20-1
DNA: TGCAGTGCTAGGGACAGGGGGAGTTATGGCTACACCTTC
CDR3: CSARDRGSYGYTF

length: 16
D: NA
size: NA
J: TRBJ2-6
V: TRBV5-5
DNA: TGTGCCACTTCGACTAGTCCGCCCTCTGGGGCCAACGTCCTGACTTTC
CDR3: CATSTSPPSGANVLTF

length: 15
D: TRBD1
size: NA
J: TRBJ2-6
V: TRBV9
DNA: TGTGCCAGCAGCGTCGGGGGACAGGGAGACAACGTCCTGACTTTC
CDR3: CASSVGGQGDNVLTF

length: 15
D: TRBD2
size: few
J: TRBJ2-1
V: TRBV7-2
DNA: TGTGCCAGCAGCTTAGTCGCTAGCGGGGGTGATGAGCAGTTCTTC
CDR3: CASSLVASGGDEQFF

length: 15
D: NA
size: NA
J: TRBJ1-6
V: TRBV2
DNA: TGTGCCAGCAGCGCCTTGAGCTCCTATAATTCACCCCTCCACTTT
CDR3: CASSALSSYNSPLHF

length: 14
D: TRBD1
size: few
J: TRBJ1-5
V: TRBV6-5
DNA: TGTGCCAGCAGGGGGGACAGGGAGGATCAGCCCCAGCATTTT
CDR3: CASRGDREDQPQHF

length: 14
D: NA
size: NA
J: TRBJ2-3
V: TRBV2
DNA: TGTGCCAGCATCCTAGGACAGCGTGGGGATACGCAGTATTTT
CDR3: CASILGQRGDTQYF

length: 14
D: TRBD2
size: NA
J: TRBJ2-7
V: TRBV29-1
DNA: TGCAGCGTTGTCCCTCCTAGCGGGGGATACGAGCAGTACTTC
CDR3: CSVVPPSGGYEQYF

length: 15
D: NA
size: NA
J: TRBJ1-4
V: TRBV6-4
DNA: TGTGCCAGCAGGCGTGGGCGGCCAACTAATGAAAAACTGTTTTTT
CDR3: CASRRGRPTNEKLFF

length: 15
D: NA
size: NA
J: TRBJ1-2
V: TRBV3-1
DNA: TGTGCCAGCAGCCAAGTTGCAGGGGCTCCCTATGGCTACACCTTC
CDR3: CASSQVAGAPYGYTF

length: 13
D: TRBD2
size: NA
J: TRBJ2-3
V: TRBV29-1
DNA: TGCAGCGTAGGTAGCGGGGGCACAGATACGCAGTATTTT
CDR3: CSVGSGGTDTQYF

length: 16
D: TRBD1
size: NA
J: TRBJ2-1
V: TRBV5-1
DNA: TGCGCCAGCAGCTTGGCGGGACAGGGTGGGCACAATGAGCAGTTCTTC
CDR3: CASSLAGQGGHNEQFF

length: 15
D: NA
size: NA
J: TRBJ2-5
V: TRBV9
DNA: TGTGCCAGCAGCGTGGGACCGGACAACCAAGAGACCCAGTACTTC
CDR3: CASSVGPDNQETQYF

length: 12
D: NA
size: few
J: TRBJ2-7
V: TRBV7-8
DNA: TGTGCCAGCAGCTTAACTTTGTACGAGCAGTACTTC
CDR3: CASSLTLYEQYF

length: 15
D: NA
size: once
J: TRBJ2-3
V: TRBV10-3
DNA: TGTGCCATCAGTGAGCCGAACTCGGGCCCAGATACGCAGTATTTT
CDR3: CAISEPNSGPDTQYF

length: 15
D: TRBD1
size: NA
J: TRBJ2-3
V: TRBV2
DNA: TGTGCCAGCAGTGAGAGGAGACAGGGCCCAGATACGCAGTATTTT
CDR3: CASSERRQGPDTQYF

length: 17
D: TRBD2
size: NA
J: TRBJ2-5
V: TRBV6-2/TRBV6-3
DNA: TGTGCCAGCAGTACCGGCCTGGGGCGGGGGGACCAAGAGACCCAGTACTTC
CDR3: CASSTGLGRGDQETQYF

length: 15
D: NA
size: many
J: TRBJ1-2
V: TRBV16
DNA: TGTGCCAGCACAACGCCAGGGACGGGGAACTATGGCTACACCTTC
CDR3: CASTTPGTGNYGYTF

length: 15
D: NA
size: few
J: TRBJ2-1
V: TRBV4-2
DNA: TGTGCCAGCAGCCTAGGGGCGGGGCGGGGCAATGAGCAGTTCTTC
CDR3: CASSLGAGRGNEQFF